The next 17 T cell receptor beta chains were all read from a single sample in a study of regulatory T cells in long-lasting Graves disease. Through Arm-PCR of CDR3 regions and iRepertoire HTBI primers, TCR beta libraries were built. TCRdb called the multiplex PCR reads again in MiXCR, with one record for every CDR3 protein. Of about 470,000 distinct CDR3 sequences listed, 15% to 20% are singletons. Time point denoted: newly diagnosed GD, antithyroid drugs for less than 3 months. There was RNA extracted from PBMCs, and the TCR library was made from it. The same data also went into a second study, on T cells in Graves' hyperthyroidism and ophthalmopathy.

The sample was peripheral blood mononuclear cells (PBMCs), taken at new diagnosis, from a patient treated with antithyroid drugs. The receptors derive from a man aged 35 to 55 with Graves disease.

This clonotype was seen a single time. This is likely a read error, given that the CDR3 carries no conserved phenylalanine or tryptophan at its end. The chain recombines TRBV15 with TRBJ2-7; D possibly corresponds to TRBD1 (6 bases). Germline CDR1 and CDR2: LNHNV and YYDKDF (reference sequence). V gave up 4 bases and J gave up 6 bases, with 16 bases separating them. The CDR3 length is 14 residues. CDR3 amino acids: CATSIRTDPGEQYS. Written as DNA, the CDR3 is TGTGCCACCAGCATTCGGACAGACCCGGGCGAGCAGTACTCC.

As for this clonotype: The conserved phenylalanine or tryptophan normally closing the CDR3 is absent here, so this likely arose from a read error. The DNA is left out, because the CDR3 cannot be placed on it with certainty; the CDR3 is given as TCRdb lists it. The V and J genes are TRBV2 and TRBJ2-3; the table's D call, TRBD2, has no DNA check behind it. The CDR3 has 13 residues if both end residues are counted. From germline, CDR1 is SNHLY and CDR2 FYNNEI. This CDR3 is CASSESEREVPYP.

This clonotype was recorded many times. The chain combines TRBV20-1 with TRBJ2-7; 8 bases match TRBD1. The CDR3 spans 15 residues. Losses at the gene ends were 0 bases for V and 7 bases for J; bases not matched to a gene: 11. Germline assignment: CDR1 DFQATT and CDR2 SNEGSKA (reference sequence). The CDR3 nucleotides read TGCAGTGCTAGAGATCCGGGCAGGGGGCCGGGAGAGCAGTACTTC. Its protein is CSARDPGRGPGEQYF.

The chain employs TRBV7-6 and TRBJ2-1, with 13 positions matching TRBD2. Germline V gene sequence: CDR1 SGHVS, CDR2 FNYEAQ. The CDR3 has 19 amino acids. J gave up 0 bases and V 0 bases, and 5 bases lay outside the gene matches. Here the CDR3 DNA reads TGTGCCAGCAGCTTAGCGAAAAGGACTAGCGGGAGCTCCTACAATGAGCAGTTCTTC. Protein product: CASSLAKRTSGSSYNEQFF.

The V and J genes are TRBV12-3 or TRBV12-4 and TRBJ2-5; tentatively, D is TRBD1 (6 bases). Trimming shortened V by 2 bases and J by 3 bases, and 13 bases separated the two germline ends. CDR3 length equals 15 residues. The CDR3 spells CASSLHAGAKETQYF. The CDR3 DNA sequence: TGTGCCAGCAGTTTACATGCAGGGGCCAAAGAGACCCAGTACTTC.

This clonotype was detected many times. This chain links TRBV7-9 with TRBJ2-7; 8 bases fit TRBD2. CDR3 length equals 14 residues. With 3 bases clipped from V and 2 bases from J, the junction kept 3 bases outside the gene matches. Germline CDR1 reads SEHNR; CDR2 reads FQNEAQ (reference sequence). As DNA, the CDR3 is TGTGCCAGCAGCTTGGAGACTAGCGCCTACGAGCAGTACTTC. Residues: CASSLETSAYEQYF.

This chain links TRBV30 with TRBJ1-5, with TRBD1 identical over 8 bases. Germline values: CDR1 GTSNPN, CDR2 SVGIG (reference sequence). The V gene end was trimmed by 0 bases and the J gene end by 3 bases; junction bases not matched to a gene: 4. The CDR3 loop spans 15 amino acids. CDR3 DNA: TGTGCCTGGAGTGTTCGACAGGGGCACAATCAGCCCCAGCATTTT. This translates into CAWSVRQGHNQPQHF.

This clonotype has a handful of counts. A much larger clone lies a single base off, so this may be a read error. The rearrangement links TRBV5-1 to TRBJ2-7; 12 bases agree with TRBD2. The V gene's germline CDR1 is SGHRS and CDR2 YFSETQ. Trimming at V came to 2 bases and at J to 12 bases, leaving 6 bases not matched to a gene. The CDR3 consists of 13 residues. The CDR3 sequence is CASSFLAGGDRYF. The CDR3 DNA follows: TGCGCCAGCAGCTTCCTAGCGGGAGGGGACCGGTACTTC. Full variable domain (missing parts from reference TRBV5-1 and TRBJ2-7): KAGVTQTPRYLIKTRGQQVTLSCSPISGHRSVSWYQQTPGQGLQFLFEYFSETQRNKGNFPGRFSGRQFSNSRSEMNVSTLELGDSALYLCASSFLAGGDRYFGPGTRLTVT.

This clonotype was detected only a few times. V usage is TRBV12-3 or TRBV12-4 and J usage is TRBJ2-2; possibly TRBD2 for D (5 bases). V gave up 1 base and J gave up 5 bases, with 11 bases separating them. The CDR3 is made up of 15 amino acids. CDR3 DNA: TGTGCCAGCAGTTTAGGGACGGGGAAGACCGGGGAGCTGTTTTTT. Protein sequence: CASSLGTGKTGELFF.

This clonotype was counted many times. This CDR3 reads CASTGTGANTEAFF. Written as DNA, the CDR3 is TGTGCCAGCACCGGGACAGGGGCGAACACTGAAGCTTTCTTT. This chain uses TRBV28 with TRBJ1-1; 10 bases fit TRBD1. V shed 7 bases, J shed 1 base, and the junction held 3 bases outside the gene matches. This CDR3 spans 14 amino acids. Germline CDR1 MDHEN, CDR2 SYDVKM.

The V call is TRBV30, the J call TRBJ2-7; unclear D gene. CDR3 length equals 13 residues. V was clipped by 2 bases and J by 3 bases, with 11 bases between them. Germline V CDR1 and CDR2: GTSNPN, SVGIG (reference sequence). As DNA, the CDR3 is TGTGCCTGGAGTTTGGGCACTTACTACGAGCAGTACTTC. The encoded protein is CAWSLGTYYEQYF.

The chain employs TRBV6-5 and TRBJ2-1; D possibly corresponds to TRBD2 (6 bases). CDR3 size: 14 residues. Germline lookup yields CDR1 MNHEY and CDR2 SVGAGI. V was cut by 2 bases and J by 8 bases, with 13 bases left in between. The CDR3 sequence: CASSYRGLGDEQFF. CDR3 nucleotides: TGTGCCAGCAGTTACAGGGGACTTGGGGATGAGCAGTTCTTC.

This clonotype occurred many times. The CDR3 sequence is CSARGDILSEQFF. DNA for the CDR3: TGCAGTGCTAGGGGGGACATTTTAAGTGAGCAGTTCTTC. This sequence joins TRBV20-1 and TRBJ2-1, with D tentatively TRBD1 (6 bases). Germline lookup yields CDR1 DFQATT and CDR2 SNEGSKA (reference sequence). V lost 3 bases to trimming and J lost 9 bases, with 15 bases between them. This CDR3 region has 13 residues.

In its sample, this clonotype was seen once. This chain joins TRBV2 and TRBJ2-2; 8 bases agree with TRBD2. This CDR3 region has 15 residues. The V and J ends lost 6 bases and 1 base, in that order; junction bases with no gene match: 4. Looked up from germline, CDR1 is SNHLY and CDR2 is FYNNEI. CDR3 region: CASRASGLNTGELFF. CDR3 nucleotides: TGTGCCAGCAGGGCTAGCGGGTTGAACACCGGGGAGCTGTTTTTT.

On this clonotype itself: This likely came from a read error, as a far larger clone is one base away. This chain joins TRBV11-2 and TRBJ2-7; D might be TRBD1 (6 bases). Germline V gene sequence: CDR1 SGHAT, CDR2 FQNNGV. Trimming left V 1 base short and J 3 bases short, with 10 bases between. This CDR3 has 14 amino acids. The CDR3 reads CASSLGGPVYEQYF. The CDR3 DNA is TGTGCCAGCAGCTTAGGGGGGCCCGTCTACGAGCAGTACTTC.

This clonotype appeared many times. The chain is built from TRBV29-1 and TRBJ2-1; weak D call: TRBD2 (6 bases). Germline values: CDR1 SQVTM, CDR2 ANQGSEA. CDR3 length: 13 residues. V gave up 6 bases and J gave up 5 bases, with 14 bases separating them. The CDR3: CSVTRITDNEQFF. The CDR3, as DNA: TGCAGCGTGACTAGAATCACCGACAATGAGCAGTTCTTC.

In its sample, this clonotype was seen many times. The chain has TRBV18 and TRBJ2-1; D is unclear. Deletions cut 3 bases from V and 5 bases from J, with 17 bases between. The CDR3 is made up of 16 amino acids. CDR1 and CDR2 from the germline V gene are KGHSH and LQKENI. The CDR3 here is CASSPNTINTNNEQFF. The CDR3 nucleotides read TGTGCCAGCTCACCCAATACCATCAATACTAACAATGAGCAGTTCTTC.